This T cell receptor beta chain stems from a study of response to subunit inactivated influenza vaccine. Regarding this clonotype: Its antigen is as yet unknown.

TCRdb reanalysed the RT-PCR reads using MiXCR and keeps one entry per CDR3 protein. This table has over 650,000 distinct CDR3 sequences, approximately 17% appearing once. In germline, CDR1 is SGHKS, CDR2 YYEKEE (reference sequence). V gave up 4 bases and J gave up 5 bases; unmatched junction bases: 7. The length of the CDR3 is 14 residues. Study outcomes and limitations: Authors proposed each seasonal influenza vaccination draws in few new T cells.

The genes are TRBV5-5 and TRBJ2-5, with 8 bases lining up with TRBD2. This sequence was found in a man in his forties or fifties who received an inactivated influenza vaccine. Here the sequenced sample was PBMCs from blood, taken roughly 5 days after vaccination. This CDR3 is CASSQSGGQETQYF. DNA of the CDR3: TGTGCCAGCAGCCAATCGGGGGGGCAGGAGACCCAGTACTTC. The complete variable domain, with remaining parts taken from reference TRBV5-5 and TRBJ2-5, reads DAGVTQSPTHLIKTRGQQVTLRCSPISGHKSVSWYQQVLGQGPQFIFQYYEKEERGRGNFPDRFSARQFPNYSSELNVNALLLGDSALYLCASSQSGGQETQYFGPGTRLLVL.